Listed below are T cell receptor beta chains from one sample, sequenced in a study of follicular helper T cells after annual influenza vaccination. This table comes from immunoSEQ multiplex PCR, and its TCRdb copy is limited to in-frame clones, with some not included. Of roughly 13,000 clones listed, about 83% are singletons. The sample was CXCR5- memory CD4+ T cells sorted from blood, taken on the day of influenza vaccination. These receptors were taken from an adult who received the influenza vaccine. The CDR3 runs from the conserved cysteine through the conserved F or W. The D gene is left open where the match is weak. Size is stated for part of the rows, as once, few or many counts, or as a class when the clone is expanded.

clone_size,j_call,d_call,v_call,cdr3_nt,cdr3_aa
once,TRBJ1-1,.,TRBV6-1,TGTGCCAGCAGTGACTCGGAGAACACTGAAGCTTTCTTT,CASSDSENTEAFF
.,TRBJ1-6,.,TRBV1,TGCACCAGCAGCCGGACGGACAAGTATAATTCACCCCTCCACTTT,CTSSRTDKYNSPLHF
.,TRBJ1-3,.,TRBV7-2,TGTGCCAGCAGCTCCAGGACAGTCTCTGGAAACACCATATATTTT,CASSSRTVSGNTIYF
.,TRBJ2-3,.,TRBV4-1,TGCGCCAGCAGCCAGACTCTTAGGGAAACGCAGTATTTT,CASSQTLRETQYF
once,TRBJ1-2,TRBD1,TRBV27,TGTGCCTCCCGCCCGGTTGGACAGGGGGCGGGAGGCTACACCTTC,CASRPVGQGAGGYTF
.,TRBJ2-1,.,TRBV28,TGTGCCAGCAGTTTACGTGGGGCCTTATCTGAGCAGTTCTTC,CASSLRGALSEQFF
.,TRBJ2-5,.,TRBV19,TGTGCCAGTAGTACCCTACTAGGACAAGAGACCCAGTACTTC,CASSTLLGQETQYF
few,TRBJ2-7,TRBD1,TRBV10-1,TGCGCCAGCAGCCGGACAGGGCTCGACGAGCAGTACTTC,CASSRTGLDEQYF
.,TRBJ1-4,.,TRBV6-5,TGTGCCAGCAGTACCGCGCGGACTGAAAAACTGTTTTTT,CASSTARTEKLFF
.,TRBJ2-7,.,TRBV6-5,TGTGCCAGCAGTGGGGGGATACAGGGCGAGCAGTACTTC,CASSGGIQGEQYF
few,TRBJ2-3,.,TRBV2,TGTGCCAGCAGGGGACTTGATACGCAGTATTTT,CASRGLDTQYF
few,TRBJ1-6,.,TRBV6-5,TGTGCCAGCAGGACCCAGGGGAACTTGAATTCACCCCTCCACTTT,CASRTQGNLNSPLHF
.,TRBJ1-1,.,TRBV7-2,TGTGCCAGCAGCTCCTCAGCCATCGAAGCTTTCTTT,CASSSSAIEAFF
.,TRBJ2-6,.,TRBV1,TGCACCAGCAGTCTCCACGGTTTGTGCACAAGTCGGGCCAACGTCCTGACTTTC,CTSSLHGLCTSRANVLTF
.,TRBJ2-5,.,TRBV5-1,TGCGCCAGCAGCTTGGAGGGACTTGGGCAAGAGACCCAGTACTTC,CASSLEGLGQETQYF
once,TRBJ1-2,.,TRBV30,TGTGCCTGGAGTGTACTCCGCCATACGGGCTATGGCTACACCTTC,CAWSVLRHTGYGYTF
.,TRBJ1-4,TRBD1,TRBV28,TGTGCCAGCAGCTATGGGGACAGGGCGCGTCGGGGACTGTTTTTT,CASSYGDRARRGLFF
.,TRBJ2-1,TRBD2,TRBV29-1,TGCAGCGTGGACGGAGGGGCGGGGGGGCTCTACAATGAGCAGTTCTTC,CSVDGGAGGLYNEQFF
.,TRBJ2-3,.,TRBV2,TGTGCCAGCGGACCGACAGGACAGCTCCCCGGGGATACGCAGTATTTT,CASGPTGQLPGDTQYF
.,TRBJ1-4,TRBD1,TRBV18,TGTGCCAGCTCACCGGTACCAGGGGGCTCTTTAGATGAAAAACTGTTTTTT,CASSPVPGGSLDEKLFF
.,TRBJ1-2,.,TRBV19,TGTGCCAGTAGTGCAGACAGATTAAACAACTATGGCTACACCTTC,CASSADRLNNYGYTF
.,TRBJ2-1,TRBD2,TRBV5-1,TGCGCCAGCAGCTTGATCCTAGCGGGGAACAATGAGCAGTTCTTC,CASSLILAGNNEQFF
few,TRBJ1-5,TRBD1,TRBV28,TGTGCCAGCAATCCTACAGGGGTATGGCCCCAGCATTTT,CASNPTGVWPQHF
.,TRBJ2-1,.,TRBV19,TGTGCCAGTACCCCTCCCGGGAAGGTCCTAGGTGAGCAGTTCTTC,CASTPPGKVLGEQFF
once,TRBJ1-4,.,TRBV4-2,TGTGCCAGCAGCCAAGAAGGGCGGCGCCCAACTAATGAAAAACTGTTTTTT,CASSQEGRRPTNEKLFF
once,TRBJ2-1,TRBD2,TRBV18,TGTGCCAGCTCACTGACTAGCGGGGTTTCTATGGAGCAGTTCTTC,CASSLTSGVSMEQFF
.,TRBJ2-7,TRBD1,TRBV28,TGTGCCAGCAGCACCCCGGGACAGGGACCCTACGAGCAGTACTTC,CASSTPGQGPYEQYF
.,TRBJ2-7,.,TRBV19,TGTGCCAGTAGTATCGGACAGTCCTACGAGCAGTACTTC,CASSIGQSYEQYF
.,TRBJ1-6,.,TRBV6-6,TGTGCCAGCAGGACCCAGGGGAACTTGAATTCACCCCTCCACTTT,CASRTQGNLNSPLHF
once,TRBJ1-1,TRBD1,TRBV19,TGTGCCAGTAGGGGCACAGGGGACACTGAAGCTTTCTTT,CASRGTGDTEAFF
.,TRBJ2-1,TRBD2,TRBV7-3,TGTGCCAGCAGCTTAACGCCTACTAGCGGGAACTACAATGAGCAGTTCTTC,CASSLTPTSGNYNEQFF
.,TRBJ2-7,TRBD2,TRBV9,TGTGCCAGCAGCGTAGAGGTAGCGGGGAGCGAGCAGTACTTC,CASSVEVAGSEQYF
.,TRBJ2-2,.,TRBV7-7,TGTGCCAGCAGCCTAGGGACACTTACCGGGGAGCTGTTTTTT,CASSLGTLTGELFF
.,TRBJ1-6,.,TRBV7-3,TGTGCCAGCAGCTTAGGGGGCTGGTATAATTCACCCCTCCACTTT,CASSLGGWYNSPLHF
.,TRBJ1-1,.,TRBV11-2,TGTGCCAGCAGCTTCATAGGAGGGCAAATGAACACTGAAGCTTTCTTT,CASSFIGGQMNTEAFF
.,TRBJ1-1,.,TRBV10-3,TGTGCCATCAGTCTGGAAATGAACACTGAAGCTTTCTTT,CAISLEMNTEAFF
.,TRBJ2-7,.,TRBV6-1,TGTGCCAGCAGAGTTACACAGGATTCTTCCTACGAGCAGTACTTC,CASRVTQDSSYEQYF
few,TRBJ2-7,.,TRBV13,TGTGCCAGCAGCGTAACCTCCTACGAGCAGTACTTC,CASSVTSYEQYF
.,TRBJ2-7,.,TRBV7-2,TGTGCCAGCAGCCCTGGGTACGAGCAGTACTTC,CASSPGYEQYF
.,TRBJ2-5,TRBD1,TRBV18,TGTGCCAGCTCGTTCACAGGGGAGGAGACCCAGTACTTC,CASSFTGEETQYF
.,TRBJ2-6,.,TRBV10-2,TGCGCCAGCAAAGGACCTGGGGCCAACGTCCTGACTTTC,CASKGPGANVLTF
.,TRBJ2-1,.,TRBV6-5,TGTGCCAGCAGTTACTCGAAAGGGCATGAGCAGTTCTTC,CASSYSKGHEQFF
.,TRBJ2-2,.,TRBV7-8,TGTGCCAGCAGCCCATCTCGGGTCGGGGGTACCTCCGGGGAGCTGTTTTTT,CASSPSRVGGTSGELFF